Included here is one T cell receptor beta chain sequence, with context. Its specificity is unknown. The data were obtained in a study of cytomegalovirus exposure and HLA in healthy donors. V shed 7 bases and J 0 bases; nucleotides not matched to a gene: 10. CDR1 is LNHDA and CDR2 is SQIVND in the germline V gene (reference sequence). CDR3 size: 16 residues. Regarding donors, all were healthy bone marrow donors. 60 Vbeta and 13 Jbeta primers were used in PCR. Profiled with immunoSEQ multiplex PCR; TCRdb holds only in-frame clones, not every one. The sample has some 150,000 clones, around 75% seen once; the top ten hold 7.5% to 9%. The study's findings and limits: In a later analysis, V- and J-gene trimming of beta chains associated with a DCLRE1C missense variant, replicated independently.

The V gene is TRBV19, the J gene TRBJ2-3, with 7 bases lining up with TRBD2. Sequencing input: PBMCs. The receptor comes from a man between 25 and 39 years old in good health and CMV-seropositive. In DNA, the CDR3 is TGTGCCAGTAAATCCCGGGGAGGGACTAGCACAGATACGCAGTATTTT. Its protein is CASKSRGGTSTDTQYF. The variable domain in full, completed from reference TRBV19 and TRBJ2-3, reads DGGITQSPKYLFRKEGQNVTLSCEQNLNHDAMYWYRQDPGQGLRLIYYSQIVNDFQKGDIAEGYSVSREKKESFPLTVTSAQKNPTAFYLCASKSRGGTSTDTQYFGPGTRLTVL.